What follows are 10 T cell receptor beta chains derived from one specimen sequenced in a study of Ad26.COV2.S vaccination and SARS-CoV-2 variants (dated by TCRdb to about 2021). The library was produced with the immunoSEQ multiplex PCR assay. Here the immuneACCESS table is served through TCRdb, limited to in-frame sequences with V and J called. Missing clones are a known gap in these copies; in checked studies unresolved V genes cover under half, and the rest lacks a known reason. The sample has hundreds of thousands of clones on record, around 90% of them singletons. Jointly, the top ten make up about 1.5% of the sample. Read against the paper, the sample's treatment or condition label means: about 20 received Ad26.COV2.S at low or high dose, single or two shots; roughly five received placebo; per-sample allocation not given. For vaccine and placebo recipients, repertoires were sequenced using samples collected on day 63 after the first injection.

Specimen: peripheral blood, collected in a trial of Ad26.COV2.S vaccine versus placebo. The receptor source for this set is a person aged 18-60 years who received the Ad26.COV2.S COVID-19 vaccine or a placebo.

This chain joins TRBV18 and TRBJ1-5, with a weak D call TRBD1 (5 bases). V shed 4 bases and J shed 6 bases, with 7 bases lying between them. In germline, CDR1 is KGHSH, CDR2 LQKENI. The CDR3 length is 12 residues. The CDR3 reads CASSRDGQPQHF. The CDR3, as DNA: TGTGCCAGCTCACGGGACGGTCAGCCCCAGCATTTT.

The rearrangement uses TRBV27 and TRBJ1-5; D unresolved. Trimming took 6 bases from V and 5 from J, leaving 8 bases between them. Germline CDR1 is MNHEY and CDR2 is SMNVEV (reference sequence). The CDR3 runs to 12 residues. The CDR3 nucleotides are TGTGCCAGCAGGGGGAGGGATCAGCCCCAGCATTTT. Translating gives CASRGRDQPQHF.

The gene calls are TRBV12-5 and TRBJ2-6; D may correspond to TRBD1 or TRBD2 (5 bases each). The germline V gene has CDR1 LGHNT and CDR2 FRNRAP. Trimming left V 0 bases short and J 0 bases short, with 9 bases between. The CDR3 runs 17 residues. The CDR3: CASGLVRDGSGANVLTF. CDR3 coding DNA: TGTGCTAGTGGTTTGGTACGGGACGGCTCTGGGGCCAACGTCCTGACTTTC.

The chain is built from TRBV12-3 or TRBV12-4 and TRBJ1-5; D perhaps matches TRBD1 (5 bases). The CDR3 is made up of 13 amino acids. Deletions cut 5 bases from V and 4 bases from J, with 9 bases between. The CDR3 nucleotides read TGTGCCAGCAGTGGCAGGGCTAATCAGCCCCAGCATTTT. It is translated as CASSGRANQPQHF.

J is TRBJ2-7 and V is TRBV6-5, with TRBD2 matching over 13 bases. V shed 4 bases and J 2 bases; nucleotides not matched to a gene: 2. Germline V gene data show CDR1 as MNHEY and CDR2 as SVGAGI. This CDR3 is 15 amino acids long. CDR3 sequence (DNA): TGTGCCAGCAGTTCCGGGACTAGCGGGACCTACGAGCAGTACTTC. Translating gives CASSSGTSGTYEQYF.

The V and J genes are TRBV27 and TRBJ1-2; no firm D call. Trimming removed 5 bases from V and 0 bases from J, with 10 bases in between. CDR1 is MNHEY and CDR2 is SMNVEV in the germline V gene (reference sequence). CDR3 length: 14 amino acids. Here the CDR3 reads CASSRTGANYGYTF. The CDR3 DNA reads TGTGCCAGCAGTCGGACCGGCGCTAACTATGGCTACACCTTC.

This chain links TRBV12-3 or TRBV12-4 with TRBJ2-5; no clear D gene. The V end was cut by 7 bases, the J end by 3 bases, with 9 bases between. This CDR3 spans 12 amino acids. The CDR3 here is CASNKGKETQYF. Here the CDR3 DNA reads TGTGCCAGCAATAAAGGGAAAGAGACCCAGTACTTC.

This clone was detected a few times. This sequence joins TRBV7-2 and TRBJ2-2, with D tentatively TRBD1 (6 bases). The germline V gene encodes CDR1 SGHTA and CDR2 FQGNSA. V lost 2 bases and J 1 base, leaving 11 bases between the germline ends. This CDR3 is built from 16 residues. As DNA, the CDR3 is TGTGCCAGCAGCTTACTTCCGGGACAGAACACCGGGGAGCTGTTTTTT. Its protein product is CASSLLPGQNTGELFF.

The V call is TRBV6-2 or TRBV6-3, the J call TRBJ2-1; 7 positions agree with TRBD2. Germline-derived CDR1 and CDR2 are MNHEY and SVGEGT. The V gene end was trimmed by 0 bases and the J gene end by 9 bases; junction bases not matched to a gene: 8. This CDR3 has 15 residues. The CDR3 DNA follows: TGTGCCAGCAGTTACTCGGAGGCTAGGGAGGGTGAGCAGTTCTTC. It yields the protein CASSYSEAREGEQFF.

The chain couples TRBV5-6 to TRBJ1-1; 9 bases agree with TRBD1. CDR1 and CDR2 from the germline V gene are SGHDT and YYEEEE. V shed 0 bases, J shed 5 bases, and the junction held 8 bases outside the gene matches. The CDR3 totals 16 residues. The CDR3 nucleotides read TGTGCCAGCAGCTTGGGGGGACAGGGAAGGAATACTGAAGCTTTCTTT. Protein product: CASSLGGQGRNTEAFF.